Below are 14 T cell receptor beta chains sequenced from a single sample in a study of cytomegalovirus exposure and HLA in healthy donors. Use of 60 Vbeta and 13 Jbeta primers characterized the PCR. Produced via immunoSEQ multiplex PCR; TCRdb's table is partial and in-frame only. Found here are 200,000 to 250,000 clones, 60% to 80% of them singletons; the top ten hold approximately 3.9%. Material: PBMCs. The receptors derive from a male donor in good health and CMV-seronegative.

A remark on this clone: Compared with germline, one end of the junction differs, possibly owing to a read error. The chain is built from TRBV4-2 and TRBJ2-7; D possibly corresponds to TRBD1 (5 bases). This CDR3 is built from 13 residues. Germline CDR1 reads LGHNA; CDR2 reads YNFKEQ. CDR3 sequence: CASSQQGPYGQYF. CDR3 sequence (DNA): TGTGCCAGCAGCCAACAGGGCCCCTACGGGCAGTACTTC.

This clone was seen a handful of times. J is TRBJ2-1 and V is TRBV7-3, with a tentative D call TRBD1 (7 bases). V was shortened by 4 bases and J by 5 bases, with 18 bases between the two germline ends. Germline V gives CDR1 SGHTA, CDR2 FQGTGA. The CDR3 sequence is 16 residues long. The CDR3 DNA reads as TGTGCCAGCAGCTATTCTGACAGGGAGGAACACAATGAGCAGTTCTTC. This translates into CASSYSDREEHNEQFF.

The chain has TRBV6-1 and TRBJ2-7; 10 bases fit TRBD1. Trimming took 6 bases from V and 7 from J; bases not matched to a gene: 12. The V gene's germline CDR1 is MNHNS and CDR2 SASEGT. The CDR3 loop spans 15 amino acids. CDR3 bases: TGTGCCAGCAGCGCCGGGACAGGGGCCTTTCGGGAGCAGTACTTC. Its protein product is CASSAGTGAFREQYF.

The gene calls are TRBV30 and TRBJ1-1; D unclear. Trimming pared 2 bases from V and 6 bases from J, leaving 7 bases between. CDR1 GTSNPN and CDR2 SVGIG come from the germline V gene (reference sequence). This CDR3 spans 11 amino acids. The CDR3 sequence is CAWSQRAEAFF. The CDR3 DNA follows: TGTGCCTGGAGTCAGCGGGCTGAAGCTTTCTTT.

The chain has TRBV4-2 and TRBJ2-5; TRBD2 is a possible D gene (6 bases). The CDR3 is 12 residues long. The germline gives CDR1 LGHNA, CDR2 YNFKEQ. V was pared by 3 bases and J by 11 bases, with 13 bases between. As DNA, the CDR3 is TGTGCCAGCAGCCACCCGGGGGAGGAGCAGTACTTC. Translated: CASSHPGEEQYF.

The J gene is TRBJ2-6, the V gene TRBV7-3; no firm D call. Per germline, CDR1 SGHTA and CDR2 FQGTGA. The ends were cut back, 2 bases at V and 0 bases at J, with 5 bases in the middle. This CDR3 spans 15 amino acids. The CDR3 DNA follows: TGTGCCAGCAGCTTACATGTCTCTGGGGCCAACGTCCTGACTTTC. It specifies CASSLHVSGANVLTF. Full variable domain (outside the CDR3, taken from reference TRBV7-3 and TRBJ2-6): GAGVSQTPSNKVTEKGKYVELRCDPISGHTALYWYRQSLGQGPEFLIYFQGTGAADDSGLPNDRFFAVRPEGSVSTLKIQRTERGDSAVYLCASSLHVSGANVLTFGAGSRLTVL.

The rearrangement uses TRBV9 and TRBJ1-4; 9 nucleotides match TRBD1. V was clipped by 3 bases and J by 7 bases; unmatched bases: 7. Germline lookup yields CDR1 SGDLS and CDR2 YYNGEE. The CDR3 runs 15 residues. The CDR3 DNA follows: TGTGCCAGCAGCGCCTCACAGGGGGCGCTTGAAAAACTGTTTTTT. This codes for CASSASQGALEKLFF.

The rearrangement joins TRBV4-1 to TRBJ2-4, with 12 positions matching TRBD2. Germline trimming cut 4 bases from V and 0 bases from J; bases unmatched to any gene: 10. Germline assignment: CDR1 MGHRA and CDR2 YSYEKL. There are 19 residues in the CDR3. For the CDR3, the DNA is TGCGCCAGCAGCCCCGCAACCTTGACTAGCGGGAGAGCCAAAAACATTCAGTACTTC. This sequence encodes CASSPATLTSGRAKNIQYF.

The chain recombines TRBV15 with TRBJ1-5; D might be TRBD1 (5 bases). Trimming cost V 1 base and J 6 bases, with 19 bases left between them. The germline gives CDR1 LNHNV, CDR2 YYDKDF (reference sequence). The CDR3 contains 17 residues. In DNA, the CDR3 is TGTGCCACCAGCAGAGGGCCTCCGGGGGGAGGGACTCAGCCCCAGCATTTT. This gives the protein CATSRGPPGGGTQPQHF.

The chain combines TRBV5-6 with TRBJ2-7, with D possibly TRBD2 on 6 matching bases. The CDR3 runs 16 residues. The germline V gene encodes CDR1 SGHDT and CDR2 YYEEEE. Trimming pared 1 base from V and 0 bases from J, leaving 14 bases between. The CDR3: CASSLSLALSSYEQYF. The CDR3 DNA reads TGTGCCAGCAGCTTGTCGCTAGCGTTAAGCTCCTACGAGCAGTACTTC.

The rearrangement links TRBV2 to TRBJ2-2; 7 bases are a match to TRBD2. The CDR3 is 16 amino acids. The V and J ends lost 7 bases and 7 bases, in that order; junction bases with no gene match: 15. The V gene's germline CDR1 is SNHLY and CDR2 FYNNEI. The CDR3 DNA sequence: TGTGCCAGCACGTATAGAAGCGGGACCTACATCGGGGAGCTGTTTTTT. It yields the protein CASTYRSGTYIGELFF.

Concerning this clone itself: Other DNA sequences in the sample encode the same CDR3. The CDR3 reads CASSPWTGEKLFF. CDR3 nucleotide sequence: TGTGCCAGCAGTCCATGGACAGGAGAAAAACTGTTTTTT. The V call is TRBV6-5, the J call TRBJ1-4, with 7 bases lining up with TRBD1. The CDR3 extends over 13 amino acids. The V gene's germline CDR1 is MNHEY and CDR2 SVGAGI. Germline trimming cut 5 bases from V and 8 bases from J; bases unmatched to any gene: 5.

This chain joins TRBV7-3 and TRBJ1-2; D is ambiguous. Looked up from germline, CDR1 is SGHTA and CDR2 is FQGTGA. The ends were cut back, 2 bases at V and 0 bases at J, with 7 bases in the middle. This CDR3 comprises 14 residues. The CDR3 DNA reads TGTGCCAGCAGCTTACAACGAGCTAACTATGGCTACACCTTC. This encodes CASSLQRANYGYTF.

The rearrangement links TRBV28 to TRBJ1-3; a possible D gene is TRBD1 (6 bases). V was pared by 6 bases and J by 6 bases, with 15 bases between. Germline lookup yields CDR1 MDHEN and CDR2 SYDVKM. This CDR3 has 14 amino acids. In nucleotides, the CDR3 is TGTGCCAGCAGCTTTGCGGGGGCGGTAAACACCATATATTTT. Translation gives CASSFAGAVNTIYF.